This T cell receptor beta chain stems from a study of OX40 agonist ivuxolimab in advanced cancers. Across the study: Every 2 weeks, ivuxolimab was infused into the patients intravenously at between 0.01 and 10 mg/kg.

Germline V gene data show CDR1 as SGHDN and CDR2 as FVKESK. The CDR3 covers 15 residues. Trimming pared 4 bases from V and 2 bases from J, leaving 14 bases between. The method was immunoSEQ multiplex PCR; TCRdb's version includes in-frame clones alone and lacks a portion of them. The sample consists of about 63,000 clones, 91% of them appearing once. The V call is TRBV14, the J call TRBJ1-2; D is unresolved. This receptor was obtained from an adult with an advanced solid tumor such as melanoma, head and neck, liver or kidney cancer. Here the sequenced sample was CD4+ or CD8+ T cells sorted from blood, taken in a trial of the OX40 agonist ivuxolimab. The CDR3 DNA is TGTGCCAGCAGCCCCTATTCGGTCGGCAACTATGGCTACACCTTC. This codes for CASSPYSVGNYGYTF.